The 27 T cell receptor beta chains below come from one sample, sequenced in a study of vaccination effects on CD4 cells after COVID-19. Their antigens are not known. Antigen-specific CD4+ T cell clonotypes were called by their expansion after viral peptide-pool culture in ViraFEST. An approximately ten-day culture period preceded the isolation of CD4+ T cells. Sometime from March through December 2020, the person acquired a SARS-CoV-2 infection that PCR confirmed. Sequencing used immunoSEQ multiplex PCR; TCRdb keeps in-frame clones, though not all of them. The table records around 20,000 clones, roughly 74% of them present only once. Material: CD4+ T cells from PBMCs cultured with a peptide pool, obtained before COVID-19 vaccination. These receptors all stem from a human donor who had a prior SARS-CoV-2 infection.

The chain joins TRBV7-2 to TRBJ1-2; tentatively, D is TRBD1 (5 bases). Trimming left V 5 bases short and J 8 bases short, with 18 bases between. Germline values: CDR1 SGHTA, CDR2 FQGNSA. The CDR3 extends over 14 amino acids. The CDR3 region has the DNA TGTGCCAGCAGCCCTTGGACAACCCTGCAGGGCTACACCTTC. Its translation is CASSPWTTLQGYTF.

The chain joins TRBV6-5 to TRBJ2-3; 11 bases line up with TRBD1. CDR1 and CDR2 from the germline V gene are MNHEY and SVGAGI. V shed 5 bases and J 5 bases; nucleotides not matched to a gene: 3. This CDR3 is 14 amino acids long. The CDR3 bases are TGTGCCAGCAGTCGGACAGGGGGCGAAGATACGCAGTATTTT. Its translation: CASSRTGGEDTQYF.

The chain links TRBV27 to TRBJ2-5; D call uncertain. Germline CDR1 is MNHEY and CDR2 is SMNVEV (reference sequence). The CDR3 covers 13 residues. V was shortened by 6 bases and J by 4 bases, with 12 bases between the two germline ends. The DNA for the CDR3 is TGTGCCAGCAGCCAAAGTAATTTAGAGACCCAGTACTTC. Its protein is CASSQSNLETQYF.

The table lists this clone with a few counts. The chain joins TRBV15 to TRBJ2-2, with 9 bases that match TRBD2. With V trimmed by 1 base and J by 2 bases, 2 bases remained unmatched. The CDR3 is 16 residues long. Germline loops: CDR1 LNHNV, CDR2 YYDKDF (reference sequence). The CDR3: CATSRGLAVNTGELFF. Written as DNA, the CDR3 is TGTGCCACCAGCAGAGGACTAGCGGTCAACACCGGGGAGCTGTTTTTT.

This sequence joins TRBV23-1 and TRBJ2-3; D unresolved. TRBV23-1 qualifies as an ORF whose function is uncertain. Deletions cut 0 bases from V and 8 bases from J, with 12 bases between. The CDR3 totals 14 residues. CDR3 in amino acids: CASSQSVWPGTQYF. CDR3 bases: TGCGCCAGCAGTCAATCGGTGTGGCCCGGTACGCAGTATTTT.

V gene TRBV5-6 combines with J gene TRBJ2-2; D is undetermined. The V gene's germline CDR1 is SGHDT and CDR2 YYEEEE. Between the trimmed V and J ends, which lost 6 bases and 7 bases, there was a span of 10 bases. This CDR3 has 12 residues. The DNA of the CDR3 is TGTGCCAGCACAAGGACGCACGGGGAGCTGTTTTTT. Translated: CASTRTHGELFF. Drawing the rest from reference TRBV5-6 and TRBJ2-2, the complete variable domain is DAGVTQSPTHLIKTRGQQVTLRCSPKSGHDTVSWYQQALGQGPQFIFQYYEEEERQRGNFPDRFSGHQFPNYSSELNVNALLLGDSALYLCASTRTHGELFFGEGSRLTVL.

This clone was observed a handful of times. V is TRBV3-1 (or the pseudogene TRBV3-2) and J is TRBJ2-3; 9 nucleotides line up with TRBD2. V lost 4 bases to trimming and J lost 6 bases; unmatched junction nucleotides: 5. This CDR3 spans 14 amino acids. The germline V gene has CDR1 LGHDT and CDR2 YNNKEL (reference sequence). CDR3 nucleotides: TGTGCCAGCAGCCCGGGACTAGCAAGCGATACGCAGTATTTT. Translated, it gives CASSPGLASDTQYF.

The chain is built from TRBV6-6 and TRBJ2-7, with no clear D. Trimming left V 0 bases short and J 4 bases short, with 10 bases between. Germline CDR1 MNHNY, CDR2 SVGAGI (reference sequence). CDR3 size: 14 residues. DNA for the CDR3: TGTGCCAGCAGTTACTCGTCCCCCAAATACGAGCAGTACTTC. It specifies CASSYSSPKYEQYF.

V usage is TRBV9 and J usage is TRBJ2-3; either TRBD1 or TRBD2 may supply D (6 bases each). The germline gives CDR1 SGDLS, CDR2 YYNGEE. Trimming removed 4 bases from V and 6 bases from J, with 18 bases in between. The CDR3 loop spans 15 amino acids. The CDR3: CASSLAAGGWDTQYF. The DNA for the CDR3 is TGTGCCAGCAGCCTTGCGGCCGGGGGCTGGGATACGCAGTATTTT.

The chain carries TRBV11-1 and TRBJ2-3; D might be TRBD1 or TRBD2, each matching 6 bases. There are 15 residues in the CDR3. Trimming removed 8 bases from V and 0 bases from J, with 15 bases in between. The germline CDR1 and CDR2 sequences are SGHAT and FQDESV (reference sequence). The CDR3 region has the DNA TGTGCCAGCGCAAGGGGGGCTGGGAGCACAGATACGCAGTATTTT. Its translation: CASARGAGSTDTQYF.

This clone has a single count. J is TRBJ1-4 and V is TRBV18; D is ambiguous. The length of the CDR3 is 13 residues. Germline CDR1 KGHSH, CDR2 LQKENI. Trimming pared 2 bases from V and 8 bases from J, leaving 9 bases between. CDR3 sequence reads: CASSPARGEKLFF. In nucleotides, the CDR3 is TGTGCCAGCTCACCAGCGCGAGGGGAAAAACTGTTTTTT.

The chain links TRBV2 to TRBJ1-1; D is uncertain. CDR3 length: 15 residues. Trimming removed 6 bases from V and 6 bases from J, with 20 bases in between. Germline V gene lookup returns CDR1 SNHLY and CDR2 FYNNEI. The CDR3 DNA follows: TGTGCCAGCAGGGGAGAAACAGCGGGCCTCGCTGAAGCTTTCTTT. Its protein product is CASRGETAGLAEAFF. Looking up the rest from reference TRBV2 and TRBJ1-1 gives the full variable domain: EPEVTQTPSHQVTQMGQEVILRCVPISNHLYFYWYRQILGQKVEFLVSFYNNEISEKSEIFDDQFSVERPDGSNFTLKIRSTKLEDSAMYFCASRGETAGLAEAFFGQGTRLTVV.

This clone has more than one count but fewer than ten. The rearrangement joins TRBV5-1 to TRBJ1-6, with D maybe TRBD1 (5 bases). Germline-derived CDR1 and CDR2 are SGHRS and YFSETQ. The CDR3 has 14 residues. V shed 4 bases and J shed 14 bases, with 19 bases lying between them. The CDR3 DNA sequence: TGCGCCAGCAGCGTGGGACCCCCGATTTGGGCCCTCCACTTT. It specifies CASSVGPPIWALHF.

The chain links TRBV10-3 to TRBJ2-3, with D perhaps TRBD2 (5 bases). Germline V CDR1 and CDR2: ENHRY, SYGVKD. CDR3 length equals 18 residues. The V end was cut by 4 bases, the J end by 1 base, with 21 bases between. The CDR3 spells CAISGLRVQGSGTDTQYF. The CDR3 nucleotides read TGTGCCATCAGTGGTTTGCGGGTTCAAGGCTCGGGCACAGATACGCAGTATTTT.

The V and J genes are TRBV18 and TRBJ2-1; no clear D. V lost 8 bases to trimming and J lost 0 bases, with 8 bases between them. CDR1 is KGHSH and CDR2 is LQKENI in the germline V gene. The CDR3 length is 13 residues. CDR3 amino acids: CASRPSSYNEQFF. The CDR3 DNA reads TGTGCCAGCCGTCCCAGCTCCTACAATGAGCAGTTCTTC.

In the case of this clone: At the DNA level, this CDR3 is encoded by other sequences in the same sample as well. The chain uses TRBV7-3 and TRBJ2-2, with D perhaps TRBD1 (6 bases). The germline V gene encodes CDR1 SGHTA and CDR2 FQGTGA. Trimming removed 1 base from V and 4 bases from J, with 7 bases in between. CDR3 length: 14 amino acids. The CDR3 reads CASSLRGGTGELFF. CDR3 bases: TGTGCCAGCAGCTTAAGAGGGGGCACCGGGGAGCTGTTTTTT.

This clone was observed a handful of times. The rearrangement uses TRBV3-1 (or the pseudogene TRBV3-2) and TRBJ2-5; D might be TRBD2 (6 bases). This CDR3 is 13 amino acids long. Germline CDR1 and CDR2: LGHDT and YNNKEL (reference sequence). V was shortened by 3 bases and J by 7 bases, with 12 bases between the two germline ends. CDR3 residues: CASSQRGRGTQYF. The CDR3 nucleotides are TGTGCCAGCAGCCAGCGGGGTCGCGGGACCCAGTACTTC.

This clone has more than one count but fewer than ten. V is TRBV19 and J is TRBJ1-1; no clear D. CDR1 is LNHDA, CDR2 SQIVND, per germline (reference sequence). Trimming took 3 bases from V and 4 from J, leaving 12 bases between them. The CDR3 is made up of 14 amino acids. DNA for the CDR3: TGTGCCAGTAGTATTGATAGGTGGGGCACTGAAGCTTTCTTT. Its translation is CASSIDRWGTEAFF.

This chain connects TRBV3-1 (or the pseudogene TRBV3-2) to TRBJ1-2, with D possibly matching TRBD1 (6 bases). The germline gives CDR1 LGHDT, CDR2 YNNKEL (reference sequence). Trimming pared 3 bases from V and 2 bases from J, leaving 10 bases between. The CDR3 runs 14 residues. CDR3 nucleotide sequence: TGTGCCAGCAGCCAGCACAGGGTAAACTATGGCTACACCTTC. This translates into CASSQHRVNYGYTF.

There are a few counts of this clone. V gene TRBV9 combines with J gene TRBJ2-5; no definite D call. The CDR3 runs 14 residues. V was clipped by 4 bases and J by 9 bases, with 19 bases between them. The V gene's germline CDR1 is SGDLS and CDR2 YYNGEE. The CDR3 here is CASSSQVGYGAQYF. CDR3 DNA sequence: TGTGCCAGCAGCTCCCAGGTTGGGTATGGGGCCCAGTACTTC.

There are a few counts of this clone. J is TRBJ2-7 and V is TRBV19, with D possibly matching TRBD1 (5 bases). Germline loops: CDR1 LNHDA, CDR2 SQIVND (reference sequence). The CDR3 spans 18 residues. Trimming cost V 3 bases and J 1 base, with 22 bases left between them. CDR3 region: CASSIPGGQGGWSYEQYF. CDR3 DNA: TGTGCCAGTAGTATCCCCGGTGGGCAGGGCGGTTGGTCCTACGAGCAGTACTTC.

This clone has only one observation. This rearrangement joins TRBV7-9 to TRBJ2-2, with a weak D call TRBD1 (5 bases). With 1 base removed from V and 6 bases from J, the gap between germline ends came to 18 bases. From germline, CDR1 is SEHNR and CDR2 FQNEAQ (reference sequence). This CDR3 region has 17 residues. CDR3 DNA sequence: TGTGCCAGCAGCTTAGTACTTGGGGCACTACTTGCCGGGGAGCTGTTTTTT. Translation gives CASSLVLGALLAGELFF.

The V call is TRBV7-2, the J call TRBJ2-7, with TRBD1 matching 9 bases. Germline V gene lookup returns CDR1 SGHTA and CDR2 FQGNSA. The CDR3 covers 16 residues. Trimming removed 1 base from V and 6 bases from J; junction bases left unmatched: 10. CDR3 sequence: CASSLVSWDRVSEQYF. The CDR3 DNA follows: TGTGCCAGCAGCTTAGTTTCTTGGGACAGGGTTAGCGAGCAGTACTTC.

CDR3 in amino acids: CASSPGPGFSNQPQHF. CDR3 bases: TGTGCCAGCAGCCCTGGACCGGGGTTTAGCAATCAGCCCCAGCATTTT. This chain links TRBV3-1 (or the pseudogene TRBV3-2) with TRBJ1-5; D remains ambiguous. Germline lookup yields CDR1 LGHDT and CDR2 YNNKEL (reference sequence). The CDR3 loop spans 16 amino acids. V was shortened by 4 bases and J by 0 bases, with 13 bases between the two germline ends.

This chain links TRBV18 with TRBJ2-3; possible D gene TRBD2, 6 bases. Germline CDR1 is KGHSH and CDR2 is LQKENI. V was cut by 2 bases and J by 3 bases, with 18 bases left in between. The CDR3 sequence is 17 residues long. The CDR3 here is CASSPFRRGGVTDTQYF. CDR3 nucleotides: TGTGCCAGCTCACCATTCAGGCGGGGCGGGGTTACAGATACGCAGTATTTT.

This sequence joins TRBV6-5 and TRBJ2-2; D gene uncertain. Germline V gives CDR1 MNHEY, CDR2 SVGAGI. V was cut by 5 bases and J by 6 bases, with 10 bases left in between. This CDR3 has 13 amino acids. This CDR3 reads CASSPHYSGELFF. As DNA, the CDR3 is TGTGCCAGCAGTCCTCACTACTCCGGGGAGCTGTTTTTT.

This chain uses TRBV7-6 with TRBJ2-3, with TRBD1 matching over 7 bases. J gave up 1 base and V 3 bases, and 7 bases lay outside the gene matches. There are 16 residues in the CDR3. CDR1 SGHVS and CDR2 FNYEAQ come from the germline V gene. The CDR3 nucleotides read TGTGCCAGCAGCTTCACCGGGACAGCACGCACAGATACGCAGTATTTT. Translated: CASSFTGTARTDTQYF.